Each of the 30 T cell receptor beta chains below was sequenced from the same sample in a study of blood T cell repertoires in COVID-19. Only in-frame clones appear in the TCRdb table, and some are missing; sequencing was by immunoSEQ multiplex PCR. The profile shows 150,000 or so clones, almost 80% of them singletons. The sample consisted of PBMCs or T cells enriched from blood (not recorded which). The receptors derive from a woman aged 45 to 65 who had recovered from COVID-19.

This clone was seen only a few times. The rearrangement joins TRBV2 to TRBJ2-7, with 7 bases identical to TRBD2. V lost 7 bases and J lost 7; bases outside the gene matches: 16. The CDR3 is made up of 15 amino acids. CDR1 is SNHLY and CDR2 is FYNNEI in the germline V gene. As DNA, the CDR3 is TGTGCCAGCATGGAACCTAGCGGCCCCAGTGGTGAGCAGTACTTC. It encodes CASMEPSGPSGEQYF.

This clone was observed a handful of times. This chain links TRBV28 with TRBJ1-5; D not resolved. V dropped 1 base and J dropped 2 bases, with 3 bases sitting between them. CDR1 is MDHEN and CDR2 is SYDVKM in the germline V gene. The CDR3 spans 13 residues. CDR3 DNA sequence: TGTGCCAGCAGTTTATTCGGCAATCAGCCCCAGCATTTT. As protein: CASSLFGNQPQHF.

The chain has TRBV27 and TRBJ2-7; possible D gene TRBD1, 5 bases. Between the trimmed V and J ends, which lost 8 bases and 0 bases, there was a span of 17 bases. Looked up from germline, CDR1 is MNHEY and CDR2 is SMNVEV (reference sequence). CDR3 size: 15 residues. In DNA, the CDR3 is TGTGCCAGCGGATGGCCCCGGACATACTCCTACGAGCAGTACTTC. Its protein is CASGWPRTYSYEQYF.

The chain joins TRBV10-3 to TRBJ1-2; D gene unclear. This CDR3 is built from 12 residues. V dropped 4 bases and J dropped 6 bases, with 9 bases sitting between them. Germline assignment: CDR1 ENHRY and CDR2 SYGVKD. CDR3 protein: CAISGGINGYTF. The CDR3 DNA reads as TGTGCCATCAGTGGAGGGATCAATGGCTACACCTTC.

This clone was recorded once. V and J are TRBV21-1 and TRBJ2-7; the table's TRBD2 call for D was not verified on the DNA. TRBV21-1 corresponds to a pseudogene. This CDR3 has 19 residues. DNA for the CDR3: TGTGCCAGCAGCAAAGGACAGGGTTACCGACTAGCGGGAACATACGAGCAGTACTTC. Translated, it gives CASSKGQGYRLAGTYEQYF.

The V gene is TRBV7-9, the J gene TRBJ1-3, with 7 bases fitting TRBD1. V was clipped by 5 bases and J by 4 bases; unmatched bases: 11. This CDR3 is 16 amino acids long. Germline V gene data show CDR1 as SEHNR and CDR2 as FQNEAQ (reference sequence). The DNA for the CDR3 is TGTGCCAGCAGCCCGGGGACAGTCCTACTCGGAAACACCATATATTTT. Protein sequence: CASSPGTVLLGNTIYF.

This chain connects TRBV5-6 to TRBJ2-7; TRBD1 matches at 10 bases. The CDR3 is 14 amino acids. The germline gives CDR1 SGHDT, CDR2 YYEEEE. V dropped 4 bases and J dropped 2; count of bases not matched to a gene: 3. The CDR3 reads CASSLGQGAYEQYF. Here the CDR3 DNA reads TGTGCCAGCAGCCTAGGACAGGGGGCCTACGAGCAGTACTTC.

V and J are TRBV5-1 and TRBJ1-1; 7 bases align to TRBD1. Germline assignment: CDR1 SGHRS and CDR2 YFSETQ. J gave up 3 bases and V 2 bases, and 1 base lay outside the gene matches. The CDR3 extends over 13 amino acids. As DNA, the CDR3 is TGCGCCAGCAGCTTCACAGGGGACACTGAAGCTTTCTTT. Protein product: CASSFTGDTEAFF. Complete variable domain (other parts from reference TRBV5-1 and TRBJ1-1): KAGVTQTPRYLIKTRGQQVTLSCSPISGHRSVSWYQQTPGQGLQFLFEYFSETQRNKGNFPGRFSGRQFSNSRSEMNVSTLELGDSALYLCASSFTGDTEAFFGQGTRLTVV.

This chain joins TRBV7-3 and TRBJ1-6; TRBD1 aligns across 10 bases. CDR1 is SGHTA and CDR2 is FQGTGA in the germline V gene. The CDR3 has 14 amino acids. V lost 11 bases and J lost 7; bases outside the gene matches: 8. The DNA of the CDR3 is TGTGCCTCCTCGCGGGGACAGGGGAATTCACCCCTCCACTTT. This translates into CASSRGQGNSPLHF.

The chain is built from TRBV5-6 and TRBJ2-6; 9 bases align to TRBD1. V gave up 0 bases and J gave up 4 bases; unmatched junction bases: 5. The germline V gene encodes CDR1 SGHDT and CDR2 YYEEEE. The CDR3 runs to 17 residues. The CDR3 nucleotides read TGTGCCAGCAGCTTGGTGACAGGGGGATCGGGGGCCAACGTCCTGACTTTC. It translates to CASSLVTGGSGANVLTF.

This clone turned up a few times. This rearrangement joins TRBV11-2 to TRBJ1-2; D is ambiguous. Germline V lookup: CDR1 SGHAT, CDR2 FQNNGV. V was cut by 3 bases and J by 7 bases, with 6 bases left in between. The CDR3 contains 11 residues. The CDR3 loop is CASSFRAGYTF. CDR3 sequence (DNA): TGTGCCAGCAGCTTTAGAGCTGGCTACACCTTC. The complete variable domain, with remaining parts taken from reference TRBV11-2 and TRBJ1-2, reads EAGVAQSPRYKIIEKRQSVAFWCNPISGHATLYWYQQILGQGPKLLIQFQNNGVVDDSQLPKDRFSAERLKGVDSTLKIQPAKLEDSAVYLCASSFRAGYTFGSGTRLTVV.

The chain joins TRBV6-5 to TRBJ2-7; maybe TRBD2 (5 bases). The CDR3 has 13 amino acids. The V gene's germline CDR1 is MNHEY and CDR2 SVGAGI. V dropped 6 bases and J dropped 7 bases, with 16 bases sitting between them. In DNA form, the CDR3 reads TGTGCCAGCAGCTCAGGAGGAGTGGGGGAGCAGTACTTC. This gives the protein CASSSGGVGEQYF.

The chain joins TRBV7-6 to TRBJ1-1, with TRBD1 matching over 9 bases. Germline V gives CDR1 SGHVS, CDR2 FNYEAQ. The junction had 7 bases not matched to a gene; V was cut back by 3 bases and J by 8 bases. This CDR3 has 14 amino acids. CDR3 sequence (DNA): TGTGCCAGCAGCTTCGGCACAGGGGGCGCGGAAGCTTTCTTT. This encodes CASSFGTGGAEAFF.

The CDR3 DNA follows: TGTGCCAGCAGGGGACTAGCGGAAATCAATGAGCAGTTCTTC. This translates into CASRGLAEINEQFF. The chain has TRBV28 and TRBJ2-1; 11 bases map to TRBD2. The junction had 4 bases not matched to a gene; V was cut back by 6 bases and J by 6 bases. The germline V gene has CDR1 MDHEN and CDR2 SYDVKM. The CDR3 loop spans 14 amino acids.

V and J are TRBV28 and TRBJ1-2; 9 nucleotides match TRBD1. This CDR3 region has 15 residues. Germline CDR1 MDHEN, CDR2 SYDVKM. The J segment lost 4 bases and the V segment lost 6 bases, leaving 9 bases of the junction unmatched. In DNA form, the CDR3 reads TGTGCCAGCAGACCGGGACAGGGCAACTTCTATGGCTACACCTTC. As protein: CASRPGQGNFYGYTF.

This clone was found once. The chain employs TRBV19 and TRBJ2-7; TRBD2 agrees at 9 bases. Trimming took 0 bases from V and 3 from J; bases not matched to a gene: 3. The CDR3 runs 15 residues. In germline, CDR1 is LNHDA, CDR2 SQIVND (reference sequence). The CDR3 coding sequence is TGTGCCAGTAGTATAGATGGTAGCGGGAGCTACGAGCAGTACTTC. Its protein product is CASSIDGSGSYEQYF.

The rearrangement joins TRBV11-1 to TRBJ2-2; 8 bases fit TRBD2. There are 15 residues in the CDR3. Germline-derived CDR1 and CDR2 are SGHAT and FQDESV (reference sequence). The J segment lost 1 base and the V segment lost 3 bases, leaving 1 base of the junction unmatched. The CDR3 is CASSFTSGNTGELFF. The CDR3 DNA reads as TGTGCCAGCAGCTTTACTAGCGGGAACACCGGGGAGCTGTTTTTT.

This clone has ten or more counts. The gene calls are TRBV7-2 and TRBJ2-7; TRBD1 is a possible D gene (6 bases). V was clipped by 2 bases and J by 1 base, with 9 bases between them. CDR3 size: 14 residues. Germline V lookup: CDR1 SGHTA, CDR2 FQGNSA. The CDR3 is CASSLSQGSYEQYF. The CDR3 bases are TGTGCCAGCAGCTTATCTCAGGGGTCCTACGAGCAGTACTTC.

The rearrangement uses TRBV3-1 (or the pseudogene TRBV3-2) and TRBJ2-5, with 8 bases aligning to TRBD2. Germline V gene data show CDR1 as LGHDT and CDR2 as YNNKEL (reference sequence). Trimming cost V 0 bases and J 5 bases; bases outside gene matches: 8. The CDR3 length is 16 residues. The CDR3 sequence is CASSQEAGGEGETQYF. For the CDR3, the DNA is TGTGCCAGCAGCCAAGAGGCGGGGGGCGAAGGGGAGACCCAGTACTTC.

The rearrangement joins TRBV4-2 to TRBJ2-1, with 9 bases identical to TRBD2. Germline lookup yields CDR1 LGHNA and CDR2 YNFKEQ. The CDR3 is 18 residues long. Trimming at V came to 4 bases and at J to 4 bases, leaving 14 bases not matched to a gene. CDR3 coding DNA: TGTGCCAGCAGCCCCGGGACTAGCCTTTCTTCAAGTTACAATGAGCAGTTCTTC. Protein product: CASSPGTSLSSSYNEQFF.

The chain couples TRBV3-1 (or the pseudogene TRBV3-2) to TRBJ2-7; 11 bases align to TRBD1. Per germline, CDR1 LGHDT and CDR2 YNNKEL (reference sequence). The J segment lost 6 bases and the V segment lost 5 bases, leaving 9 bases of the junction unmatched. The CDR3 loop spans 15 amino acids. The chain's CDR3 is CASSGSGTGGLEQYF. CDR3 DNA: TGTGCCAGCAGCGGATCCGGGACAGGGGGTCTCGAGCAGTACTTC.

This chain links TRBV19 with TRBJ1-1; the D is unclear. CDR3 length: 14 residues. Trimming stripped 3 bases from V and 5 bases from J, with 13 bases between. CDR1 LNHDA and CDR2 SQIVND come from the germline V gene (reference sequence). CDR3 protein: CASSMATRGTEAFF. In DNA form, the CDR3 reads TGTGCCAGTAGTATGGCCACCCGCGGGACTGAAGCTTTCTTT.

The genes are TRBV25-1 and TRBJ1-3, with TRBD1 as a possible D gene (5 bases). Trimming removed 5 bases at V and 0 bases at J, with 11 bases between. This CDR3 is 15 amino acids long. Germline CDR1 and CDR2: MGHDK and SYGVNS. The chain's CDR3 is CASSNPGYSGNTIYF. The CDR3 coding sequence is TGTGCCAGCAGTAACCCAGGGTACTCTGGAAACACCATATATTTT.

The chain couples TRBV10-3 to TRBJ2-1; TRBD2 matches 9 bases. This CDR3 comprises 14 residues. Germline V gene lookup returns CDR1 ENHRY and CDR2 SYGVKD. V was clipped by 6 bases and J by 6 bases; unmatched bases: 6. As DNA, the CDR3 is TGTGCCATCAGGAGCGGGGGGTCCAGCAATGAGCAGTTCTTC. Translation gives CAIRSGGSSNEQFF.

The CDR3 region is CSARDPETQYF. DNA for the CDR3: TGCAGTGCTAGAGATCCGGAGACCCAGTACTTC. The rearrangement joins TRBV20-1 to TRBJ2-5; D remains unclear. The CDR3 is 11 amino acids. In germline, CDR1 is DFQATT, CDR2 SNEGSKA (reference sequence). V lost 0 bases and J 5 bases, leaving 4 bases between the germline ends.

The chain links TRBV28 to TRBJ2-3; 11 bases are a match to TRBD2. This CDR3 is built from 15 residues. CDR1 is MDHEN and CDR2 is SYDVKM in the germline V gene. V shed 4 bases, J shed 6 bases, and the junction held 6 bases outside the gene matches. CDR3 bases: TGTGCCAGCAGTTATAGCGGGAGGGCCGCGGATACGCAGTATTTT. This sequence encodes CASSYSGRAADTQYF.

This clone was detected only once. The rearrangement links TRBV5-1 to TRBJ2-3, with D tentatively TRBD2 (5 bases). This CDR3 has 14 residues. Germline CDR1 reads SGHRS; CDR2 reads YFSETQ. Trimming pared 0 bases from V and 13 bases from J, leaving 18 bases between. This chain's CDR3 is CASSLALGRGGEYF. The CDR3 DNA follows: TGCGCCAGCAGCTTGGCGCTGGGCCGCGGAGGAGAGTATTTT.

CDR3 in amino acids: CASSLVSYSGQYGYTF. CDR3 DNA: TGTGCCAGCAGCTTAGTTAGTTATTCAGGGCAGTATGGCTACACCTTC. The chain combines TRBV7-2 with TRBJ1-2, with TRBD1 as a possible D gene (5 bases). CDR1 SGHTA and CDR2 FQGNSA come from the germline V gene. There are 16 residues in the CDR3. Trimming removed 1 base from V and 5 bases from J, with 17 bases in between.

The chain has TRBV2 and TRBJ1-5, with D possibly being TRBD1 (6 bases). Trimming took off 9 bases at V and 0 bases at J, with 12 bases between the two ends. The CDR3 has 14 residues. The germline V gene encodes CDR1 SNHLY and CDR2 FYNNEI. CDR3 sequence: CASGGRDSNQPQHF. The CDR3 nucleotides are TGTGCCAGTGGGGGCAGGGATAGCAATCAGCCCCAGCATTTT.

This clone was counted only a few times. The rearrangement joins TRBV29-1 to TRBJ1-2; D perhaps matches TRBD1 (6 bases). Germline-derived CDR1 and CDR2 are SQVTM and ANQGSEA. Trimming stripped 6 bases from V and 2 bases from J, with 10 bases between. The length of the CDR3 is 12 residues. CDR3 DNA sequence: TGCAGCGTGTTAACAGGGAACTATGGCTACACCTTC. Translated, it gives CSVLTGNYGYTF.